The source of this T cell receptor (beta chain) is a study of blood T cell repertoires in COVID-19. Method: immunoSEQ multiplex PCR; TCRdb's copy keeps in-frame clones and lacks some. The data hold under 250,000 clones, with over 80% observed a single time. The source of this sequence is an older woman with active or convalescent COVID-19. Sequencing used peripheral blood.

The CDR3 nucleotides are TGTGCCAGCCACCTAAGCAGCACAGATACGCAGTATTTT. It specifies CASHLSSTDTQYF. The chain uses TRBV6-5 and TRBJ2-3; D is ambiguous. The CDR3 is 13 amino acids. The germline V gene encodes CDR1 MNHEY and CDR2 SVGAGI. The V end was cut by 8 bases, the J end by 0 bases, with 9 bases between.